The 9 T cell receptor beta chains below were found in one sample sequenced in a study of PD-1 and CTLA-4 blockade in melanoma. The table came from immunoSEQ multiplex PCR; TCRdb's copy has only in-frame clones and leaves some out. The top ten hold approximately 8% of the sample, which has 25,000 to 35,000 clones, around 93% seen once. The specimen was CD8+ T cells from peripheral blood, collected from a patient given anti-PD-1 treatment. These receptors were obtained from a human donor with melanoma.

The rearrangement uses TRBV5-6 and TRBJ2-5, with D possibly matching TRBD1 (6 bases). The CDR3 has 13 amino acids. The ends were cut back, 6 bases at V and 1 base at J, with 10 bases in the middle. Germline CDR1 and CDR2: SGHDT and YYEEEE. The DNA for the CDR3 is TGTGCCAGCAACCCGGACAGCCAAGAGACCCAGTACTTC. This encodes CASNPDSQETQYF.

This clone was recorded once. The genes are TRBV9 and TRBJ2-2; D ambiguous. V was shortened by 4 bases and J by 4 bases, with 11 bases between the two germline ends. This CDR3 spans 14 amino acids. Germline V CDR1 and CDR2: SGDLS, YYNGEE. This CDR3 is CASSPRASTGELFF. Written as DNA, the CDR3 is TGTGCCAGCAGCCCCCGGGCCAGCACCGGGGAGCTGTTTTTT.

The rearrangement links TRBV7-9 to TRBJ1-5, with 9 bases identical to TRBD1. Losses at the gene ends were 6 bases for V and 2 bases for J; bases not matched to a gene: 5. The V gene's germline CDR1 is SEHNR and CDR2 FQNEAQ (reference sequence). The CDR3 is 15 amino acids. For the CDR3, the DNA is TGTGCCAGCAGTCCACAGGGGGCAGGCAATCAGCCCCAGCATTTT. It codes for CASSPQGAGNQPQHF.

This clone was recorded only once. The chain carries TRBV30 and TRBJ2-1; D gene uncertain. CDR1 and CDR2 (germline): GTSNPN, SVGIG (reference sequence). The CDR3 runs to 12 residues. Trimming shortened V by 0 bases and J by 8 bases, and 8 bases separated the two germline ends. DNA of the CDR3: TGTGCCTGGAGTGTAGATAGCTATGAGCAGTTCTTC. Amino acid sequence: CAWSVDSYEQFF.

The gene calls are TRBV2 and TRBJ1-1, with 7 bases lining up with TRBD1. Trimming cost V 3 bases and J 5 bases; bases outside gene matches: 0. This CDR3 spans 12 amino acids. Germline V lookup: CDR1 SNHLY, CDR2 FYNNEI. CDR3 amino acids: CASSDRGTEAFF. In DNA, the CDR3 is TGTGCCAGCAGTGACAGGGGGACTGAAGCTTTCTTT.

The chain joins TRBV6-6 to TRBJ1-2; possibly TRBD1 for D (5 bases). The CDR3 is 11 residues long. V was pared by 7 bases and J by 12 bases, with 15 bases between. CDR1 is MNHNY, CDR2 SVGAGI, per germline (reference sequence). In DNA, the CDR3 is TGTGCCAGCACCTCGCAGGGTGGGAACACCTTC. Translating gives CASTSQGGNTF.

The chain uses TRBV5-1 and TRBJ2-1; 7 bases map to TRBD2. The CDR3 covers 16 residues. Germline V lookup: CDR1 SGHRS, CDR2 YFSETQ. Unmatched junction bases numbered 9, after V lost 0 bases and J lost 6 bases. The CDR3 reads CASSLAWSPGGNEQFF. DNA of the CDR3: TGCGCCAGCAGCTTGGCCTGGTCCCCGGGGGGCAATGAGCAGTTCTTC. Combining the CDR3 with reference TRBV5-1 and TRBJ2-1 gives the whole variable domain KAGVTQTPRYLIKTRGQQVTLSCSPISGHRSVSWYQQTPGQGLQFLFEYFSETQRNKGNFPGRFSGRQFSNSRSEMNVSTLELGDSALYLCASSLAWSPGGNEQFFGPGTRLTVL.

J is TRBJ1-2 and V is TRBV11-2; D not certain. Between the trimmed V and J ends, which lost 1 base and 0 bases, there was a span of 6 bases. CDR1 and CDR2 from the germline V gene are SGHAT and FQNNGV. The CDR3 has 14 residues. The CDR3 DNA follows: TGTGCCAGCAGCTTAGCCGGGGCTAACTATGGCTACACCTTC. Translated, it gives CASSLAGANYGYTF.

The chain carries TRBV7-8 and TRBJ2-1; 7 nucleotides agree with TRBD1. Per the germline V gene, CDR1 is SGHVS and CDR2 is FQNEAQ. V shed 1 base and J 4 bases; nucleotides not matched to a gene: 1. This CDR3 has 14 residues. The CDR3 DNA reads as TGTGCCAGCAGCTTAGGACAGGGTTACAATGAGCAGTTCTTC. This encodes CASSLGQGYNEQFF.